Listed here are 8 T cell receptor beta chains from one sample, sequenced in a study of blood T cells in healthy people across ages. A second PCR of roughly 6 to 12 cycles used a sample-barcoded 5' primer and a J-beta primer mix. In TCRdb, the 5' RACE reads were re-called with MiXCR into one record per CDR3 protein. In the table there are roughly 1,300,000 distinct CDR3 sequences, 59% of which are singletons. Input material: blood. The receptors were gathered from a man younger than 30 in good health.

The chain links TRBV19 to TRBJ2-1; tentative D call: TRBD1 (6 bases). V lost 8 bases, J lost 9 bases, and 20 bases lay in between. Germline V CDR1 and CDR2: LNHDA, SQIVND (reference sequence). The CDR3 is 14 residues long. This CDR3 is CASAPAQGPGEQFF. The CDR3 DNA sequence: TGTGCCAGTGCCCCCGCCCAGGGGCCGGGTGAGCAGTTCTTC.

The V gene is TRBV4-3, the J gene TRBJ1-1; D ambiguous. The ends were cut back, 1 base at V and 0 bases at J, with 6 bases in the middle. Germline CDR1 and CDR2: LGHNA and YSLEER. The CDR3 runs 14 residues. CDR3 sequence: CASSQGVMNTEAFF. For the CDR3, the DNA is TGCGCCAGCAGCCAAGGAGTAATGAACACTGAAGCTTTCTTT.

DNA of the CDR3: TGCGCCAGCAGGGACAGGCAAACCTACGAGCAGTACTTC. The encoded protein is CASRDRQTYEQYF. V gene TRBV10-2 combines with J gene TRBJ2-7, with 7 bases lining up with TRBD1. The V segment lost 6 bases and the J segment 2 bases; nucleotides outside the gene matches: 4. CDR1 WSHSY and CDR2 SAAADI come from the germline V gene. The CDR3 has 13 residues.

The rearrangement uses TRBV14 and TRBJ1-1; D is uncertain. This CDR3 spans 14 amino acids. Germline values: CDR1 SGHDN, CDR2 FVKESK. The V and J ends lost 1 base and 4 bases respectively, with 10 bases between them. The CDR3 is CASSQAPGVTEAFF. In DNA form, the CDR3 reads TGTGCCAGCAGCCAAGCCCCCGGAGTCACTGAAGCTTTCTTT.

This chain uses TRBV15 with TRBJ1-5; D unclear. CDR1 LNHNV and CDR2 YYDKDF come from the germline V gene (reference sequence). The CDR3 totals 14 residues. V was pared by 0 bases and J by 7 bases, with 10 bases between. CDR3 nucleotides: TGTGCCACCAGCAGAGATAATTTGAAACAGCCCCAGCATTTT. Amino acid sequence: CATSRDNLKQPQHF.

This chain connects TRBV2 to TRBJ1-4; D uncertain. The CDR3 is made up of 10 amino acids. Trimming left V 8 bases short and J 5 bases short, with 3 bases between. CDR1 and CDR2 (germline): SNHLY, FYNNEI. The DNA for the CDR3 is TGTGCCAGCCTCAATGAAAAACTGTTTTTT. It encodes CASLNEKLFF.

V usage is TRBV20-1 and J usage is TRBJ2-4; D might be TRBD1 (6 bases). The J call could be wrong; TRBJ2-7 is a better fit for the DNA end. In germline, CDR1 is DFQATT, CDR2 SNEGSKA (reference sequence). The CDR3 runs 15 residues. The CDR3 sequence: CSARGAQGSFYEQYF. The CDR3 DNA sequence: TGCAGTGCTAGAGGGGCACAGGGATCTTTCTACGAGCAGTACTTC.

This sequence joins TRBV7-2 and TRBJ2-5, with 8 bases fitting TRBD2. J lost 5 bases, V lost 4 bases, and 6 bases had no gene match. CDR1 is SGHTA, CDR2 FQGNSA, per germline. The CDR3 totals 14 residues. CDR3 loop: CASSSLAGTETQYF. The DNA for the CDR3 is TGTGCCAGCAGCTCCCTAGCGGGCACGGAGACCCAGTACTTC.